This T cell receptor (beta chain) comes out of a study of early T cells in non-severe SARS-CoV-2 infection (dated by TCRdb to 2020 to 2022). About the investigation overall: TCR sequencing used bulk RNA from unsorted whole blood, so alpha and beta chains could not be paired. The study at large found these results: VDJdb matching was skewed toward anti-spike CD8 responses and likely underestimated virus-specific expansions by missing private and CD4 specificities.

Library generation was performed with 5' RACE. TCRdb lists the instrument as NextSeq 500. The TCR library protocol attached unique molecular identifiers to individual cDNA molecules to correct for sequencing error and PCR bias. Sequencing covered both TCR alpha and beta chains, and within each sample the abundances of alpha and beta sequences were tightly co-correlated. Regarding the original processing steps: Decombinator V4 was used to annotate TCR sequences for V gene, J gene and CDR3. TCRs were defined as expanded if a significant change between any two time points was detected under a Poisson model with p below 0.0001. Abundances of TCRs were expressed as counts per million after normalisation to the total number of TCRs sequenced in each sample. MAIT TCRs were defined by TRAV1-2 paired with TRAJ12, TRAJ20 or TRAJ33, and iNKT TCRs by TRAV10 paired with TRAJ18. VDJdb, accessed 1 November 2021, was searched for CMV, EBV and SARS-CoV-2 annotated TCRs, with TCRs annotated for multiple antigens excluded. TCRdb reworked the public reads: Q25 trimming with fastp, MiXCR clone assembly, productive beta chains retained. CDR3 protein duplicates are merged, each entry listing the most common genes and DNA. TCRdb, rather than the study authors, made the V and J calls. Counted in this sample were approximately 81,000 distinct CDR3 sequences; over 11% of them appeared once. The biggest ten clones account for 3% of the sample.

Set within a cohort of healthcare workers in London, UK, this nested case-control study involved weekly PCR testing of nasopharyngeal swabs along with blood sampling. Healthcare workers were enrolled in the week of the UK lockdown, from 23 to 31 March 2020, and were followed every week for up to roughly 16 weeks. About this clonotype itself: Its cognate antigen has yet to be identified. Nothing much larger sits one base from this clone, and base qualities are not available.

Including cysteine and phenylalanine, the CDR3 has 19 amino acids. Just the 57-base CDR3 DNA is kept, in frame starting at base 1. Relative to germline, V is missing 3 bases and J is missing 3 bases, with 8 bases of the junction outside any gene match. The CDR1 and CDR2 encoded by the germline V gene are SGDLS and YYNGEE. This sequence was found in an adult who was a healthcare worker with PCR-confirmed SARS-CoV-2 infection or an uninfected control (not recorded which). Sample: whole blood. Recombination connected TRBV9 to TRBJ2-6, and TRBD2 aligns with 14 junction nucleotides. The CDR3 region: CASSAPPGLAGVGANVLTF. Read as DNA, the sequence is TGTGCCAGCAGCGCTCCCCCGGGACTAGCGGGAGTTGGGGCCAACGTCCTGACTTTC.